The TCR beta chain under discussion was sequenced for a study of cytomegalovirus exposure and HLA in healthy donors. Whole-study findings and limits: Highly shared sequence variants in one cluster were likely a sequencing artifact.

Vbeta (60) and Jbeta (13) primers were used in the PCR. The method was immunoSEQ multiplex PCR; TCRdb's version includes in-frame clones alone and lacks a portion of them. The sample records some 97,000 clones, roughly three quarters being singletons. V lost 5 bases to trimming and J lost 4 bases, with 14 bases between them. The CDR3 has 14 residues. The germline gives CDR1 SGHVS, CDR2 FNYEAQ. A note on this clone: Its antigen is unknown.

V gene TRBV7-6 combines with J gene TRBJ1-1, with TRBD1 as a possible D gene (6 bases). The sequence was obtained from a woman aged 50 to 65 in good health and CMV-seropositive. The specimen sequenced was PBMCs. This CDR3 reads CASSLRGWGTEAFF. Here the CDR3 DNA reads TGTGCCAGCAGCCTCAGGGGTTGGGGCACTGAAGCTTTCTTT.